One sample yielded the 9 T cell receptor beta chains listed below, sequenced in a study of T cells after yellow fever vaccination. Each CDR3 protein gets one entry after TCRdb re-called the 5' RACE reads with MiXCR. Altogether about 580,000 distinct CDR3 sequences are present, around a sixth being singletons, with the ten largest covering 15% to 20%. Sample: PBMCs, taken less than 6 days after the first yellow fever vaccination. The receptors were gathered from a man aged 18 to 29 who received the YFV17D yellow fever vaccine.

The chain employs TRBV24-1 and TRBJ2-7; 7 positions agree with TRBD1. V shed 0 bases, J shed 4 bases, and the junction held 8 bases outside the gene matches. This CDR3 region has 16 residues. The germline gives CDR1 KGHDR, CDR2 SFDVKD. In DNA, the CDR3 is TGTGCCACCAGTGATTTGATCCGGGACAGCATATACGAGCAGTACGTC. It encodes CATSDLIRDSIYEQYV.

Concerning this clonotype itself: A junction boundary mismatches the germline segment, possibly from a read error. The J gene is TRBJ2-2, the V gene TRBV30; a possible D gene is TRBD2 (6 bases). The V gene's germline CDR1 is GTSNPN and CDR2 SVGIG (reference sequence). The CDR3 runs 12 residues. In DNA form, the CDR3 reads TGTGCCTGGGCGGGAACCCCCGGGGAGCCGTTTTTT. Amino acids: CAWAGTPGEPFF.

The chain links TRBV12-3 or TRBV12-4 to TRBJ2-3; TRBD2 might be the D (6 bases). Between the trimmed V and J ends, which lost 5 bases and 1 base, there was a span of 19 bases. This CDR3 has 17 amino acids. The CDR3 coding sequence is TGTGCCAGCAGTCTCCCGGTGGGACTGGGGGGCACAGATACGCAGTATTTT. Its protein is CASSLPVGLGGTDTQYF.

This chain connects TRBV7-9 to TRBJ2-3; D is possibly TRBD1 (6 bases). This CDR3 region has 14 residues. The germline V gene has CDR1 SEHNR and CDR2 FQNEAQ (reference sequence). V gave up 5 bases and J gave up 5 bases, with 14 bases separating them. This chain's CDR3 is CASSPGQRGDTQYF. CDR3 nucleotide sequence: TGTGCCAGCAGCCCTGGACAGAGGGGAGATACGCAGTATTTT.

The chain uses TRBV7-2 and TRBJ2-3; 8 positions agree with TRBD2. The V gene's germline CDR1 is SGHTA and CDR2 FQGNSA. J lost 5 bases, V lost 7 bases, and 11 bases had no gene match. This CDR3 comprises 15 residues. The CDR3 sequence: CASTLRWAGGDTQYF. The DNA of the CDR3 is TGTGCCAGCACCCTGAGATGGGCGGGAGGAGATACGCAGTATTTT.

The sample holds many counts of this clonotype. The chain is built from TRBV5-1 and TRBJ2-5; the D gene is possibly TRBD2 (6 bases). Germline V gene lookup returns CDR1 SGHRS and CDR2 YFSETQ. The CDR3 has 15 residues. The ends were cut back, 0 bases at V and 2 bases at J, with 11 bases in the middle. The DNA of the CDR3 is TGCGCCAGCAGCTTGGACCCGGGACTTCAAGAGACCCAGTACTTC. It translates to CASSLDPGLQETQYF. The full variable domain, its missing parts supplied by reference TRBV5-1 and TRBJ2-5, is KAGVTQTPRYLIKTRGQQVTLSCSPISGHRSVSWYQQTPGQGLQFLFEYFSETQRNKGNFPGRFSGRQFSNSRSEMNVSTLELGDSALYLCASSLDPGLQETQYFGPGTRLLVL.

This clonotype was seen a handful of times. V is TRBV20-1 and J is TRBJ2-2; 8 nucleotides align to TRBD2. V was pared by 6 bases and J by 3 bases, with 6 bases of the junction left unmatched. The CDR3 is made up of 14 amino acids. CDR1 is DFQATT, CDR2 SNEGSKA, per germline (reference sequence). The CDR3 reads CSARTSSYTGELFF. In DNA form, the CDR3 reads TGCAGTGCGCGGACTAGCAGCTACACCGGGGAGCTGTTTTTT.

As DNA, the CDR3 is TGTGCCAGCGGAGGACAGGAATTGAGTGAAAAACTGTTTTTT. The encoded protein is CASGGQELSEKLFF. The V gene is TRBV25-1, the J gene TRBJ1-4, with 7 bases that match TRBD1. Trimming took 8 bases from V and 7 from J; bases not matched to a gene: 10. Germline-derived CDR1 and CDR2 are MGHDK and SYGVNS. The CDR3 is 14 residues long.

The rearrangement joins TRBV7-8 to TRBJ2-7; D uncertain. The CDR3 covers 12 residues. V lost 6 bases to trimming and J lost 2 bases, with 8 bases between them. CDR1 is SGHVS and CDR2 is FQNEAQ in the germline V gene. CDR3 DNA sequence: TGTGCCAGCAGTTCTAATCCCTACGAGCAGTACGTC. Its translation is CASSSNPYEQYV.